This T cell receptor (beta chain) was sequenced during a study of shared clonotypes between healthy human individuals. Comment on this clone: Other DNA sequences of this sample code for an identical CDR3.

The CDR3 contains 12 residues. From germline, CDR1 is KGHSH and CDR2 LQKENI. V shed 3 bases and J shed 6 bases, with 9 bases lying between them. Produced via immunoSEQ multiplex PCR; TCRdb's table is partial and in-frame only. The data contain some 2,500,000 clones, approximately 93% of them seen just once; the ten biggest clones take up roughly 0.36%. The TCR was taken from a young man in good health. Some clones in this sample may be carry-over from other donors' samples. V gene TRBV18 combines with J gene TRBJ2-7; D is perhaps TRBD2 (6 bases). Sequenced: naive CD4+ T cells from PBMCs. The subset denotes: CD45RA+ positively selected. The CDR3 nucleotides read TGTGCCAGCTCACCGCGGGGCCCCGAGCAGTACTTC. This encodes CASSPRGPEQYF.